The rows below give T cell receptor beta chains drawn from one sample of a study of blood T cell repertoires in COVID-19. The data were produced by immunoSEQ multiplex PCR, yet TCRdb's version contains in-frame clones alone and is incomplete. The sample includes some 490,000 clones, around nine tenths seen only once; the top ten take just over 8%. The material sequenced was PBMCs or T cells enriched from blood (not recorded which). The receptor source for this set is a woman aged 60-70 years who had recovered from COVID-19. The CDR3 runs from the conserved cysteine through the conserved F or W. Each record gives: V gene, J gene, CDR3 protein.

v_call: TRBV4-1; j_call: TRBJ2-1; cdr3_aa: CASSQIPGQVYNEQFF
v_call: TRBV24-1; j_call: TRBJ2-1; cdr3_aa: CATSDSGVREQFF
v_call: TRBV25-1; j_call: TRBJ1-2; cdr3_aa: CASEPGQGFLGGYTF
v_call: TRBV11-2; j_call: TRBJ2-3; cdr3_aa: CASSLSGTLDTQYF
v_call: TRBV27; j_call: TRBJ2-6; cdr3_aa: CASSDRESGANVLTF
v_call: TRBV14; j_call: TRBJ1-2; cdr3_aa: CASSQALGVSGYTF
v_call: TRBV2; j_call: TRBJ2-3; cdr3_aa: CASRAESGGTDTQYF
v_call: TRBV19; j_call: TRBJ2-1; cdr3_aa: CASSRSEGGNLRVF
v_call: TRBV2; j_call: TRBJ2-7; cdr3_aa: CASSDPYSYEQYF
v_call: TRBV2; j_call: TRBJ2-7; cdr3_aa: CASSEAGRYEQYF
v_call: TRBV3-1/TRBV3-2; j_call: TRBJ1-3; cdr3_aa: CASSQGSGLTLSGNTIYF
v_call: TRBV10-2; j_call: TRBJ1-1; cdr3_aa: CASRLGTGATNTEAFF
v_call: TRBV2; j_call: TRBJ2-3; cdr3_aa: CASATEFTDTQYF
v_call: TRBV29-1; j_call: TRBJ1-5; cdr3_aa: CSGGTGDQPQHF
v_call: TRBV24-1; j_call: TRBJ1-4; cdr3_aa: CATSDLYQGPNEKLFF
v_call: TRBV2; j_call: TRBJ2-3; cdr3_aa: CASSEGLSTDTQYF
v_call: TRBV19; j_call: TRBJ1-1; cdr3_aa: CASILGDRDRPNTEAFF
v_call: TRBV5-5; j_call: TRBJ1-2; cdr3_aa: CASSPAGGAGLGIKGYTF
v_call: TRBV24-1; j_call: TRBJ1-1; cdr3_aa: CATSDFGQGMGAFF
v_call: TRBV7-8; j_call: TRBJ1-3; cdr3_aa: CASSLQGEGTIYF
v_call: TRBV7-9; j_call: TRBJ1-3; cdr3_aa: CASSGGEAGNTIYF
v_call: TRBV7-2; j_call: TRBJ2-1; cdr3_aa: CASSLLPRGAHNEQFF
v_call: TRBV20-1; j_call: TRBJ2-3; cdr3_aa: CSASLSRGTDTQYF
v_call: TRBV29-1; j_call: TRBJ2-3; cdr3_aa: CSVGESGGGTDTQYF
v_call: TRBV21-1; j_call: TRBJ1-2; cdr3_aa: CASSGGRGYYGYTF
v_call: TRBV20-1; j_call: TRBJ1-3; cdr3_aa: CSASRTAGNTIYF